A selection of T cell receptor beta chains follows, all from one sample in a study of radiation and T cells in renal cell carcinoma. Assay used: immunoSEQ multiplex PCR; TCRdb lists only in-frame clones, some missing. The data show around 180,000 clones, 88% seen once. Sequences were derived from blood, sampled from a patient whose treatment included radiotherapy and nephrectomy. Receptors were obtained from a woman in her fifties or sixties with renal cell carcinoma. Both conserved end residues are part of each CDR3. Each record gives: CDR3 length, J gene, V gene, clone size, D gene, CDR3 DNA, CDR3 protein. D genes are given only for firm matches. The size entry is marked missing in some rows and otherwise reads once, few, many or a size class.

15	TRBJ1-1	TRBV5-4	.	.	TGTGCCAGCAGCTACCAACAGGGAGCGAACACTGAAGCTTTCTTT	CASSYQQGANTEAFF
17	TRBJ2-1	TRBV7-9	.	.	TGTGCCAGCAGCACGTACCGCCCTTATGGGCGGGGAAATGAGCAGTTCTTC	CASSTYRPYGRGNEQFF
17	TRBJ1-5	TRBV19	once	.	TGTGCCAGTACCCGTCCAGCGGGGGGGGTCAGCAATCAGCCCCAGCATTTT	CASTRPAGGVSNQPQHF
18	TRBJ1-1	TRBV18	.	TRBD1	TGTGCCAGCTCACCACCGGCTTCCGACAGGGGGCCTCGACTAGAAGCTTTCTTT	CASSPPASDRGPRLEAFF
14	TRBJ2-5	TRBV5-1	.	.	TGCGCCAGCAGCTTGGGGACTATCCAAGAGACCCAGTACTTC	CASSLGTIQETQYF
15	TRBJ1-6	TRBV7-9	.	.	TGTGCCAGCAGCACCACCGGGACCGGCAGTTCACCCCTCCACTTT	CASSTTGTGSSPLHF
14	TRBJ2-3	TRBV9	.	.	TGTGCCAGCAGCGTGGGGCGGCTCACAGATACGCAGTATTTT	CASSVGRLTDTQYF
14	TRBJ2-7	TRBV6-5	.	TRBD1	TGTGCCAGCAGTTACCGGGACAGGGTCTACGAGCAGTACTTC	CASSYRDRVYEQYF
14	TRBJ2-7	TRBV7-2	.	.	TGTGCCAGCAGCTTCTCCGGGGTTTCCTACGAGCAGTACTTC	CASSFSGVSYEQYF
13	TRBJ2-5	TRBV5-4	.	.	TGTGCCAGCAGCTTGGATGGTCTACCCACCCAGTACTTC	CASSLDGLPTQYF
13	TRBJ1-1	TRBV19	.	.	TGTGCCAGTAGTACTGTCAGGGGAACTGAAGCTTTCTTT	CASSTVRGTEAFF
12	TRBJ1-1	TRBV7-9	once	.	TGTGCCAGCAGCCCTGGACCTCCTGAAGCTTTCTTT	CASSPGPPEAFF
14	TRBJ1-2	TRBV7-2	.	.	TGTGCCAGCACCATGGACTCCGGTTTAGGGGGCTACACCTTC	CASTMDSGLGGYTF
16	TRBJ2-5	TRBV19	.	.	TGTGCCAGTAGTATTACCGGGTCCTGGAGGGGAGAGACCCAGTACTTC	CASSITGSWRGETQYF
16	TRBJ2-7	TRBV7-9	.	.	TGTGCCAGCAGCTTAGGGTCCGGACTCCTAGGTAGCGAGCAGTACTTC	CASSLGSGLLGSEQYF
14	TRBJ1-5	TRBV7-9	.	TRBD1	TGTGCCAGCAGCCAGACAGGGGGCGGTCAGCCCCAGCATTTT	CASSQTGGGQPQHF
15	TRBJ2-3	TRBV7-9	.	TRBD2	TGTGCCAGCAGCTTAGTAGCGGGGGGCACAGATACGCAGTATTTT	CASSLVAGGTDTQYF
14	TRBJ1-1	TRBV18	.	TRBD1	TGTGCCAGCTCACCATACGACAGGGGCACTGAAGCTTTCTTT	CASSPYDRGTEAFF
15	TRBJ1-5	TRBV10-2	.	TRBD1	TGCGCCAGCAGCGCCAGGACAGGGGATAGTCAGCCCCAGCATTTT	CASSARTGDSQPQHF